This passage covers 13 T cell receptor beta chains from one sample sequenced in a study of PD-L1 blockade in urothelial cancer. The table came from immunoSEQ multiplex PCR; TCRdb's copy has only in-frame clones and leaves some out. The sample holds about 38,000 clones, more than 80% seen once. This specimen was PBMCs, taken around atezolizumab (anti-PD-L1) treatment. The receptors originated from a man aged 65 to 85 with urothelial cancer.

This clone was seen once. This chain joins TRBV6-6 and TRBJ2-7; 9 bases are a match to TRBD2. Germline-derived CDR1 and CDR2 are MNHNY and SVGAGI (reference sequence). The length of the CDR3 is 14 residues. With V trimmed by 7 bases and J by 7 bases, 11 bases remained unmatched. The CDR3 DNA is TGTGCCAGCAACCCTAGCGGGGCCCTGGGGGAGCAGTACTTC. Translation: CASNPSGALGEQYF.

In DNA, the CDR3 is TGTGCCAGCGGGCGGGGGACAAGGAGGACTAATGAAAAACTGTTTTTT. Protein product: CASGRGTRRTNEKLFF. The V call is TRBV27, the J call TRBJ1-4, with TRBD1 as a possible D gene (6 bases). V lost 8 bases and J 2 bases, leaving 18 bases between the germline ends. The CDR3 runs to 16 residues. Germline lookup yields CDR1 MNHEY and CDR2 SMNVEV (reference sequence).

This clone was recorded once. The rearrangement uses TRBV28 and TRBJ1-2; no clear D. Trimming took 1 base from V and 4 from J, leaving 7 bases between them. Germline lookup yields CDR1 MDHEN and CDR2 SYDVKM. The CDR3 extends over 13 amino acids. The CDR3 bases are TGTGCCAGCAGTTTATTGGGCAGCTATGGCTACACCTTC. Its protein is CASSLLGSYGYTF.

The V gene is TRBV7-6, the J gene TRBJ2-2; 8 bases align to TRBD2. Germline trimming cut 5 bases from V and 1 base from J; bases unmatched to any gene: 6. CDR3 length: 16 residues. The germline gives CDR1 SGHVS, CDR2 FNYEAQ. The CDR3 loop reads CASSPSGGQNTGELFF. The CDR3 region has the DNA TGTGCCAGCAGCCCCAGCGGGGGTCAGAACACCGGGGAGCTGTTTTTT.

The CDR3 bases are TGTGCCAGCAGGCCCACTAGCGACGAGCAGTACTTC. Residues: CASRPTSDEQYF. This chain joins TRBV28 and TRBJ2-7; 7 bases line up with TRBD2. Germline CDR1 and CDR2: MDHEN and SYDVKM. The CDR3 sequence is 12 residues long. J gave up 5 bases and V 6 bases, and 4 bases lay outside the gene matches.

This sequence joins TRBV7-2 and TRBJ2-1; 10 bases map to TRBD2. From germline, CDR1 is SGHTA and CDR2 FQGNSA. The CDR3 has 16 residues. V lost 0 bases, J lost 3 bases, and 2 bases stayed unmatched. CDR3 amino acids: CASSLAWTSGYNEQFF. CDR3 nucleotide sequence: TGTGCCAGCAGCTTAGCCTGGACTAGCGGCTACAATGAGCAGTTCTTC.

CDR3 DNA sequence: TGTGCCAGCAGACAGGGAACGGTGAGCGAGCAGTACTTC. Translated: CASRQGTVSEQYF. The gene calls are TRBV2 and TRBJ2-7; tentative D call: TRBD1 (6 bases). Germline V gene data show CDR1 as SNHLY and CDR2 as FYNNEI. The V end was cut by 6 bases, the J end by 6 bases, with 15 bases between. The CDR3 is made up of 13 amino acids.

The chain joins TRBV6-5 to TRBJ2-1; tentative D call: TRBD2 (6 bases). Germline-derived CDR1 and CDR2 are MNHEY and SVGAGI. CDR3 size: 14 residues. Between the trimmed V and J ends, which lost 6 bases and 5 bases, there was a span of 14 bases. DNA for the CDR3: TGTGCCAGCAGGGGGCGGGGCCCCCACAATGAGCAGTTCTTC. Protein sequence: CASRGRGPHNEQFF.

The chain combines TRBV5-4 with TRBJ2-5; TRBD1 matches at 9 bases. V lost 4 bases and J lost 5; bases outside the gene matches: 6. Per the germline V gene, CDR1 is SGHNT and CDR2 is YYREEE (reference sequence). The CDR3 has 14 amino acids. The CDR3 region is CASSPWDRAETQYF. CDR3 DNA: TGTGCCAGCAGCCCTTGGGACAGGGCGGAGACCCAGTACTTC.

CDR3 sequence reads: CASSSHGPDRLVGAFF. CDR3 DNA: TGTGCCAGCAGTTCACACGGCCCGGACAGGTTGGTGGGAGCTTTCTTT. This chain uses TRBV11-2 with TRBJ1-1, with 7 bases fitting TRBD1. The J segment lost 10 bases and the V segment lost 6 bases, leaving 20 bases of the junction unmatched. Germline V gene lookup returns CDR1 SGHAT and CDR2 FQNNGV. The length of the CDR3 is 16 residues.

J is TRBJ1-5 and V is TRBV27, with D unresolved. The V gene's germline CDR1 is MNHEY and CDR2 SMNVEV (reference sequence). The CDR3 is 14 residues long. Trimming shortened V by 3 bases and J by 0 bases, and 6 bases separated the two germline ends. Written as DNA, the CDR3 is TGTGCCAGCAGTTTGTATTTTAGCAATCAGCCCCAGCATTTT. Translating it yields CASSLYFSNQPQHF.

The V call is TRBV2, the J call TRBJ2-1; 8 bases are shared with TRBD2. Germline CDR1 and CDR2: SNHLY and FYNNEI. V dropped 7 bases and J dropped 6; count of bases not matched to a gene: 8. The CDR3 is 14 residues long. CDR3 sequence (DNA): TGTGCCAGCAAACCCAGCGGGAGTTCCAATGAGCAGTTCTTC. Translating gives CASKPSGSSNEQFF.

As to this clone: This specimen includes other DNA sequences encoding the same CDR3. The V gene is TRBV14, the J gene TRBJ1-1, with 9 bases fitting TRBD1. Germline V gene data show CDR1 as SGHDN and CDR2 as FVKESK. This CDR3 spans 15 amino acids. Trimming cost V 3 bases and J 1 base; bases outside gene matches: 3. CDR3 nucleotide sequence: TGTGCCAGCAGCCAGAGGACAGGGGCGAACACTGAAGCTTTCTTT. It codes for CASSQRTGANTEAFF.